One T cell receptor beta chain is described in this entry. The sample belongs to a study of T cells and Merkel cell carcinoma outcomes. CDR3 length: 19 residues. V shed 6 bases and J 0 bases; nucleotides not matched to a gene: 16. Germline loops: CDR1 MNHEY, CDR2 SMNVEV (reference sequence). Method: immunoSEQ multiplex PCR; TCRdb's copy keeps in-frame clones and lacks some. There are 15,000 to 25,000 clones in the sample; 82% occur only once, and roughly 3.2% lies in the top ten. The receptor was isolated from a human donor with Merkel cell carcinoma. The rearrangement links TRBV27 to TRBJ2-7; 11 bases are shared with TRBD2. The sample was tumor tissue from Merkel cell carcinoma. The CDR3 protein is CASSITSGRSATRSYEQYF. The CDR3 DNA sequence: TGTGCCAGCAGCATAACTAGCGGGAGATCGGCCACCCGCTCCTACGAGCAGTACTTC.